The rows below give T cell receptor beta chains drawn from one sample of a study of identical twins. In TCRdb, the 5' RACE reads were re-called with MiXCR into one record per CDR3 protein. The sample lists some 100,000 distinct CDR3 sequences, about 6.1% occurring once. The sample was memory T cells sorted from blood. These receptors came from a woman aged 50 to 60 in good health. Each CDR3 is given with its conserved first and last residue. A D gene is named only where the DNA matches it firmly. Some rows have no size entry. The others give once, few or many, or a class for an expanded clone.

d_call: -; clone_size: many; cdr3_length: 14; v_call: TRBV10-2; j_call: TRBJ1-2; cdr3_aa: CASSESADYYGYTF; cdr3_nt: TGCGCCAGCAGTGAGTCAGCGGACTATTATGGCTACACCTTC
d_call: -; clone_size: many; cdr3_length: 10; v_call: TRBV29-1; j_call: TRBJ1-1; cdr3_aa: CSVEVVEAFF; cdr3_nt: TGCAGCGTTGAAGTAGTAGAAGCTTTCTTT
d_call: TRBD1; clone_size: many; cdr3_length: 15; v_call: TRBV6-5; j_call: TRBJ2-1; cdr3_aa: CASSYEGAGYNEQFF; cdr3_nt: TGTGCCAGCAGTTACGAGGGGGCGGGTTACAATGAGCAGTTCTTC
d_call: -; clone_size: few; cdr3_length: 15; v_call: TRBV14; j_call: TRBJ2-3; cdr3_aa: CASSQDRMPADTQYF; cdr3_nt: TGTGCCAGCAGCCAAGATCGTATGCCAGCGGATACGCAGTATTTT
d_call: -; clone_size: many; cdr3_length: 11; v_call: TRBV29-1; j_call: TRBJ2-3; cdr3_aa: CSGGRVDTQYF; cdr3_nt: TGCAGCGGGGGCCGGGTGGATACGCAGTATTTT
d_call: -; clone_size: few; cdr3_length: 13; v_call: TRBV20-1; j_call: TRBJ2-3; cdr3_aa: CSAPLTQPSTQYF; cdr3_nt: TGCAGTGCTCCCCTGACCCAGCCCAGTACGCAGTATTTT
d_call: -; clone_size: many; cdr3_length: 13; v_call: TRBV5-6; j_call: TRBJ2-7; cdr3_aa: CASSPVGSYEQYF; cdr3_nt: TGTGCCAGCAGCCCAGTTGGGTCCTACGAGCAGTACTTC
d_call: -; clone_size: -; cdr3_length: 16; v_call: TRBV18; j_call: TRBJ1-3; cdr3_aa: CASSPRQLISGNTIYF; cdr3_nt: TGTGCCAGCTCACCGCGGCAGCTTATTTCTGGAAACACCATATATTTT
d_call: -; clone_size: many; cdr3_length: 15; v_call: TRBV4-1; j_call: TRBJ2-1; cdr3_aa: CASSQDLRRDNEQFF; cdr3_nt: TGCGCCAGCAGCCAAGATCTTAGGAGGGACAATGAGCAGTTCTTC
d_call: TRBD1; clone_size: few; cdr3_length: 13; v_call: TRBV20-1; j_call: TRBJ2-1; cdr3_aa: CSSGTGYQGEQFF; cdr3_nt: TGCAGTTCCGGGACAGGCTATCAAGGTGAGCAGTTCTTC
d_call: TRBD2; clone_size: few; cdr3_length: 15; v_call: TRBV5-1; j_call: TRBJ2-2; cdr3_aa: CASSPRLAGVRELFF; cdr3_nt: TGCGCCAGCAGCCCAAGACTAGCGGGAGTCCGGGAGCTGTTTTTT
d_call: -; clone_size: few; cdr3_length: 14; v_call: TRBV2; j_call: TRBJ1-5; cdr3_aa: CASSASQGNQPQHF; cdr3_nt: TGTGCCAGCAGTGCGTCGCAGGGGAATCAGCCCCAGCATTTT
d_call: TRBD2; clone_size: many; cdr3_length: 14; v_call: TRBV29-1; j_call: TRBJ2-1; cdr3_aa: CSFHSGRSRNEQFF; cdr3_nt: TGCAGCTTCCATAGCGGGAGGAGTAGGAATGAGCAGTTCTTC
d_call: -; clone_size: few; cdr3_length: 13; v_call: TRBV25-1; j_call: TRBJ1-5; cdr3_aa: CASSEWGDQPQHF; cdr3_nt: TGTGCCAGCAGTGAATGGGGGGATCAGCCCCAGCATTTT
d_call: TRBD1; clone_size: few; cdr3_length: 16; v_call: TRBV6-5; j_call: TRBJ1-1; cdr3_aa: CASSYLSRGIDTEAFF; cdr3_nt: TGTGCCAGCAGTTACTTAAGCAGGGGGATTGACACTGAAGCTTTCTTT
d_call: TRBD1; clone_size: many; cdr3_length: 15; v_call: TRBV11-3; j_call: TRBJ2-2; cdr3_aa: CASSLGQYNAGELFF; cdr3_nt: TGTGCCAGCAGCTTGGGACAGTACAATGCCGGGGAGCTGTTTTTT
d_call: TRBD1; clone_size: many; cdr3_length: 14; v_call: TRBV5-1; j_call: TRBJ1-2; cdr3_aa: CASSHGTGLSGYTF; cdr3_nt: TGCGCCAGCAGCCACGGGACAGGGCTAAGTGGCTACACCTTC
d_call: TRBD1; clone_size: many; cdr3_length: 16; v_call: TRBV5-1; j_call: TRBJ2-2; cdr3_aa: CASTLGTGPNTGELFF; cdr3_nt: TGCGCCAGCACCCTTGGGACAGGGCCAAACACCGGGGAGCTGTTTTTT
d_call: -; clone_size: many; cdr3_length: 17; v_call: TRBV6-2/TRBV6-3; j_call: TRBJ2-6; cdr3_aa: CASTHGGGASGANVLTF; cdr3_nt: TGTGCCAGCACCCACGGAGGGGGCGCTTCCGGGGCCAACGTCCTGACTTTC
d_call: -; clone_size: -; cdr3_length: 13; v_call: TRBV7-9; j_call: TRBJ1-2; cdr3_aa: CASSMIQNYGYTF; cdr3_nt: TGTGCCAGCAGCATGATCCAGAACTATGGCTACACCTTC
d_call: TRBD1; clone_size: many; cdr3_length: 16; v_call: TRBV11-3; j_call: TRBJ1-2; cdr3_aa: CASSLEGRQGRYGYTF; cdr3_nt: TGTGCCAGCAGCTTAGAAGGGCGACAGGGACGCTATGGCTACACCTTC
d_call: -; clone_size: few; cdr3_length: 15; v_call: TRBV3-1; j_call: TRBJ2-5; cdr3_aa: CASSQEGPRDETQYF; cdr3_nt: TGTGCCAGCAGCCAAGAGGGGCCGCGGGACGAGACCCAGTACTTC